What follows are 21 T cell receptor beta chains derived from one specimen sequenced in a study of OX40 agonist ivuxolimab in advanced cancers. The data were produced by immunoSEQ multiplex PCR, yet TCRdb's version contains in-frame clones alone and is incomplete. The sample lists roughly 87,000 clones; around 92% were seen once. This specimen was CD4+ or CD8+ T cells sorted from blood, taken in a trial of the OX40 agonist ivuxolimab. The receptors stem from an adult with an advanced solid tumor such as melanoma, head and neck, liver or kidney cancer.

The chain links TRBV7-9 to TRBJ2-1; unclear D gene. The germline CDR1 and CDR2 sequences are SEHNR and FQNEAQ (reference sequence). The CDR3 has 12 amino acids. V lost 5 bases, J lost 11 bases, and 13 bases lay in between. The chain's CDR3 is CASSPPGSQQFF. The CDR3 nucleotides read TGTGCCAGCAGCCCCCCTGGTAGTCAGCAGTTCTTC.

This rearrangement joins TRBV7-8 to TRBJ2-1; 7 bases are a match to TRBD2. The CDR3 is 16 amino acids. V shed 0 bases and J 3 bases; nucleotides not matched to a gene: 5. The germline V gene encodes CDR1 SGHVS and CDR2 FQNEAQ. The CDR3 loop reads CASSLALGGGYNEQFF. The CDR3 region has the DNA TGTGCCAGCAGCTTAGCGCTTGGGGGGGGCTACAATGAGCAGTTCTTC.

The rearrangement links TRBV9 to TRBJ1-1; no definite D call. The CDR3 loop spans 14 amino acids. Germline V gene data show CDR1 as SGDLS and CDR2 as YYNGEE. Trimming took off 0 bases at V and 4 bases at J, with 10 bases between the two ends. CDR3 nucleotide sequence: TGTGCCAGCAGCGTAGGTCTGGTGGGCACTGAAGCTTTCTTT. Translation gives CASSVGLVGTEAFF.

In DNA, the CDR3 is TGTGCCAGCATACCGGGTCGAGGGGGCATAAGAACAGATACGCAGTATTTT. As protein: CASIPGRGGIRTDTQYF. This rearrangement joins TRBV2 to TRBJ2-3, with 7 bases that match TRBD1. Germline loops: CDR1 SNHLY, CDR2 FYNNEI. V gave up 7 bases and J gave up 3 bases; unmatched junction bases: 16. This CDR3 spans 17 amino acids.

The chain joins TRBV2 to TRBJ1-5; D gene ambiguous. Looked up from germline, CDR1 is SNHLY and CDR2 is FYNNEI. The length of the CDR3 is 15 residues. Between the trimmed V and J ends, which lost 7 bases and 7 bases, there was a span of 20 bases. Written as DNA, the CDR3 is TGTGCCAGCATGGCGGGTCGACGGGGTGAACAGCCCCAGCATTTT. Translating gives CASMAGRRGEQPQHF.

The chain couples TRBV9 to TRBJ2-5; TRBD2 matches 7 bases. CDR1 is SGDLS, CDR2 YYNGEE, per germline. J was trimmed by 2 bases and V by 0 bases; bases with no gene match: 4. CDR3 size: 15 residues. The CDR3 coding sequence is TGTGCCAGCAGCGTAGCGGGGGGTCCTCAAGAGACCCAGTACTTC. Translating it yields CASSVAGGPQETQYF.

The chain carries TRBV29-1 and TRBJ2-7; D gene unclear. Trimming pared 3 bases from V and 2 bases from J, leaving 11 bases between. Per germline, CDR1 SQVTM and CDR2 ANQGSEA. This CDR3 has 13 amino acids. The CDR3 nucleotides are TGCAGCGTTGAGTATGAGACCCCCTACGAGCAGTACTTC. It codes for CSVEYETPYEQYF.

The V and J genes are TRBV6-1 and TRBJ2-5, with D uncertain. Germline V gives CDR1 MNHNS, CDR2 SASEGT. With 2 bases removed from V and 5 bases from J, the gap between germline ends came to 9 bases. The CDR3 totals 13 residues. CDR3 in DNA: TGTGCCAGCAGTGAATCTCCCGGGGAGACCCAGTACTTC. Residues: CASSESPGETQYF.

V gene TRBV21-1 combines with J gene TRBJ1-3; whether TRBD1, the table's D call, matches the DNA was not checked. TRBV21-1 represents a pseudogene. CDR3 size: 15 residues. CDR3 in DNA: TGTGCCAGCAGCCCCCACAGGGAATCTGGAAACACCATATATTTT. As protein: CASSPHRESGNTIYF.

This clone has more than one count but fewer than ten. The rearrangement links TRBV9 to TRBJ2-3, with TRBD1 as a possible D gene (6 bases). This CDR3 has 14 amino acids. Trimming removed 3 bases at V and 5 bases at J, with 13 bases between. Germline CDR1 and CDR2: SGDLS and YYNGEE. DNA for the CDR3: TGTGCCAGCAGCGCCTACCAGGGGATAGATACGCAGTATTTT. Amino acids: CASSAYQGIDTQYF.

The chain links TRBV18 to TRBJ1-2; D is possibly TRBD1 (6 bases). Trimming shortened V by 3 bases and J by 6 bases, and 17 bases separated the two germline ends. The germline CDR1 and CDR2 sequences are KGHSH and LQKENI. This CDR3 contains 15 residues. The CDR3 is CASSPTQGDGNGYTF. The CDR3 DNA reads TGTGCCAGCTCACCGACACAGGGTGATGGAAATGGCTACACCTTC. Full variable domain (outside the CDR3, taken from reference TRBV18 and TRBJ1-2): NAGVMQNPRHLVRRRGQEARLRCSPMKGHSHVYWYRQLPEEGLKFMVYLQKENIIDESGMPKERFSAEFPKEGPSILRIQQVVRGDSAAYFCASSPTQGDGNGYTFGSGTRLTVV.

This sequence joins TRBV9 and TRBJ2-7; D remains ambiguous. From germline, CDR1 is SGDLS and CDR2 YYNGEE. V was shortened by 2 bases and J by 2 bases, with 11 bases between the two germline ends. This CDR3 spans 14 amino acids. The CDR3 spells CASSVFDNAYEQYF. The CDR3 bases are TGTGCCAGCAGCGTGTTCGACAACGCCTACGAGCAGTACTTC.

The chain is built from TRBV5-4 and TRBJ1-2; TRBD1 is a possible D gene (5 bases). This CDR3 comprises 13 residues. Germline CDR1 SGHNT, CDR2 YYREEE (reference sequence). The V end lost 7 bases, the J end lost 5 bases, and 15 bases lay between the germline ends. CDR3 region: CASGASGLYGYTF. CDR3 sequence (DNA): TGTGCCAGCGGTGCCTCGGGGCTTTATGGCTACACCTTC.

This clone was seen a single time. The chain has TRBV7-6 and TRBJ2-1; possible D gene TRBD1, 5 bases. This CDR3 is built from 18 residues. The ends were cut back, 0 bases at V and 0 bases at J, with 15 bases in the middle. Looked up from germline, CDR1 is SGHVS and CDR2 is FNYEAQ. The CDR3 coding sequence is TGTGCCAGCAGCTTAGCGCCCGTGACAGACCTCTCCTACAATGAGCAGTTCTTC. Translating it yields CASSLAPVTDLSYNEQFF.

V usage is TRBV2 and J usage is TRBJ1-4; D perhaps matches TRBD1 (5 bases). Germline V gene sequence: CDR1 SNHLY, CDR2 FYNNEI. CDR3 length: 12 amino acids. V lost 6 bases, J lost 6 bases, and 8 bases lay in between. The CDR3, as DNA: TGTGCCAGCAGCCGAGGGGATGAAAAACTGTTTTTT. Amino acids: CASSRGDEKLFF.

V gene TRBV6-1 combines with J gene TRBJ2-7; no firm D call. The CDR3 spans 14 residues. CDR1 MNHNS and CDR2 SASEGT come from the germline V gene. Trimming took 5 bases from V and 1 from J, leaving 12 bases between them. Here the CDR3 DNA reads TGTGCCAGCAGTTCACAAACCTTTTCCTACGAGCAGTACTTC. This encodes CASSSQTFSYEQYF.

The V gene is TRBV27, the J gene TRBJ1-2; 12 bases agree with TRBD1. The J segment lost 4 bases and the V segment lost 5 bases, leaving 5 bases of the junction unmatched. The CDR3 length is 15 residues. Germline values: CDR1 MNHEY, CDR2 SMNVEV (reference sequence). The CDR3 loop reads CASSTGTGGFYGYTF. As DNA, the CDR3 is TGTGCCAGCAGTACCGGGACAGGGGGCTTCTATGGCTACACCTTC.

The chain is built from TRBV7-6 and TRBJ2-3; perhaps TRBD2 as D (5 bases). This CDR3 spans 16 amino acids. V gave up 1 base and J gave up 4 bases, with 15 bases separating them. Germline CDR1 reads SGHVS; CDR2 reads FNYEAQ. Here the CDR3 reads CASSLVNGEGADTQYF. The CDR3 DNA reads TGTGCCAGCAGCTTAGTGAACGGGGAAGGAGCAGATACGCAGTATTTT.

CDR3 residues: CASSVGGFTGELFF. CDR3 sequence (DNA): TGTGCCAGCAGCGTAGGGGGGTTCACCGGGGAGCTGTTTTTT. The V call is TRBV9, the J call TRBJ2-2, with D perhaps being TRBD1 or TRBD2 (5 bases each). The CDR3 spans 14 residues. Germline V gene data show CDR1 as SGDLS and CDR2 as YYNGEE. Trimming took off 0 bases at V and 4 bases at J, with 7 bases between the two ends.

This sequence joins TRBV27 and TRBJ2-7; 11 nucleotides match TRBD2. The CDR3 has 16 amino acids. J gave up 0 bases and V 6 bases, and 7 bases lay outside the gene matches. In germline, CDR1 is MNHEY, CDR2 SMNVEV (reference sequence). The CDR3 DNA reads TGTGCCAGCAGCCCCTTCACTAGCGGGGGCTCCTACGAGCAGTACTTC. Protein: CASSPFTSGGSYEQYF.

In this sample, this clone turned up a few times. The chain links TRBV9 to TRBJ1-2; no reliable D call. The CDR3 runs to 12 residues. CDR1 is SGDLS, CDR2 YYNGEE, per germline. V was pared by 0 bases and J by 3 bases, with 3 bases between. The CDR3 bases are TGTGCCAGCAGCGTAGGTTACTATGGCTACACCTTC. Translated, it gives CASSVGYYGYTF. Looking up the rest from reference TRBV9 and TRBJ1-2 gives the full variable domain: DSGVTQTPKHLITATGQRVTLRCSPRSGDLSVYWYQQSLDQGLQFLIQYYNGEERAKGNILERFSAQQFPDLHSELNLSSLELGDSALYFCASSVGYYGYTFGSGTRLTVV.